This T cell receptor beta chain is drawn from a study of T cell responses to AZD1222 COVID-19 vaccine. Study findings and constraints: Per reports, nearly half of all spike-specific TCRs target regions that are unmutated in variants. Repertoire sampling occurred only after the peak T cell response.

As to this clone: Its antigen is unknown.

The germline V gene encodes CDR1 MNHEY and CDR2 SVGAGI. V dropped 5 bases and J dropped 3; count of bases not matched to a gene: 7. The CDR3 is 14 residues long. The table came from immunoSEQ multiplex PCR; TCRdb's copy has only in-frame clones and leaves some out. The sample consists of over 95,000 clones, roughly nine tenths of them appearing once. The sequence was collected from an adult who received the AZD1222 COVID-19 vaccine. J is TRBJ2-7 and V is TRBV6-5; TRBD1 aligns across 7 bases. Sequencing used peripheral blood, obtained 28 days after the second AZD1222 dose. CDR3 nucleotide sequence: TGTGCCAGCAGTAAGGACAGGACGTTCTACGAGCAGTACTTC. Its translation: CASSKDRTFYEQYF.